The 18 T cell receptor beta chains given below trace back to one sample, sequenced in a study of blood T cell repertoires in COVID-19. Method: immunoSEQ multiplex PCR; TCRdb's copy keeps in-frame clones and lacks some. Here the sample spans approximately 81,000 clones, around nine tenths being singletons. Sequencing was performed on PBMCs or T cells enriched from blood (not recorded which). These receptors all stem from a woman aged 45-60 years with acute COVID-19.

This rearrangement joins TRBV4-2 to TRBJ2-1; perhaps TRBD2 as D (5 bases). Germline loops: CDR1 LGHNA, CDR2 YNFKEQ. The CDR3 runs 15 residues. The V end was cut by 3 bases, the J end by 0 bases, with 9 bases between. Here the CDR3 DNA reads TGTGCCAGCAGCCATGGTAGCGCCTCCTACAATGAGCAGTTCTTC. It specifies CASSHGSASYNEQFF.

J is TRBJ2-2 and V is TRBV5-1; tentatively, D is TRBD1 (7 bases). V dropped 0 bases and J dropped 4 bases, with 10 bases sitting between them. The CDR3 has 15 residues. Germline loops: CDR1 SGHRS, CDR2 YFSETQ. CDR3: CASSLGQGGTGELFF. The CDR3 DNA reads as TGCGCCAGCAGCTTGGGACAGGGAGGCACCGGGGAGCTGTTTTTT.

The chain combines TRBV19 with TRBJ1-1, with D possibly being TRBD1 (5 bases). There are 16 residues in the CDR3. CDR1 is LNHDA, CDR2 SQIVND, per germline (reference sequence). V lost 7 bases, J lost 0 bases, and 18 bases lay in between. CDR3 bases: TGTGCCAGTAAGGCAGCGGAGGGGCGCATGAACACTGAAGCTTTCTTT. This codes for CASKAAEGRMNTEAFF.

This chain joins TRBV27 and TRBJ1-5; D unclear. The V gene lost 5 bases and the J gene lost 2 bases, with 10 bases spanning the gap. Germline CDR1 is MNHEY and CDR2 is SMNVEV (reference sequence). CDR3 length: 14 residues. DNA for the CDR3: TGTGCCAGCAGTGAGGTGAGGGGCAATCAGCCCCAGCATTTT. It encodes CASSEVRGNQPQHF.

This clone has just one count. The chain employs TRBV30 and TRBJ2-7, with 8 nucleotides matching TRBD2. The CDR3 has 15 residues. From germline, CDR1 is GTSNPN and CDR2 SVGIG (reference sequence). Losses at the gene ends were 0 bases for V and 3 bases for J; bases not matched to a gene: 7. The CDR3 here is CAWSVVSSGSYEQYF. In DNA, the CDR3 is TGTGCCTGGAGTGTGGTTTCCAGCGGGAGCTACGAGCAGTACTTC.

This chain links TRBV12-5 with TRBJ1-1; D ambiguous. Germline CDR1 LGHNT, CDR2 FRNRAP. V lost 7 bases, J lost 1 base, and 19 bases lay in between. The CDR3 is 16 amino acids. CDR3 sequence reads: CASAPPQRVWNTEAFF. CDR3 nucleotides: TGTGCTAGTGCCCCCCCACAGAGAGTATGGAACACTGAAGCTTTCTTT.

V is TRBV10-2 and J is TRBJ2-7; 7 bases map to TRBD2. This CDR3 is 15 amino acids long. J gave up 3 bases and V 0 bases, and 5 bases lay outside the gene matches. CDR1 is WSHSY, CDR2 SAAADI, per germline. CDR3 in amino acids: CASSESAGVNYEQYF. As DNA, the CDR3 is TGCGCCAGCAGTGAGTCTGCGGGAGTTAACTACGAGCAGTACTTC.

The chain couples TRBV7-9 to TRBJ2-1; 10 nucleotides align to TRBD2. V lost 4 bases, J lost 8 bases, and 8 bases stayed unmatched. Germline V gene sequence: CDR1 SEHNR, CDR2 FQNEAQ (reference sequence). The CDR3 totals 15 residues. The CDR3 loop reads CASSSGTSVIDEQFF. CDR3 bases: TGTGCCAGCAGCTCCGGGACTAGCGTTATTGATGAGCAGTTCTTC.

The gene calls are TRBV7-9 and TRBJ2-1; D may be TRBD2 (5 bases). The V gene lost 0 bases and the J gene lost 7 bases, with 7 bases spanning the gap. The CDR3 runs 13 residues. In germline, CDR1 is SEHNR, CDR2 FQNEAQ (reference sequence). The CDR3 region has the DNA TGTGCCAGCAGCTTAGCTGGAGGAAATGAGCAGTTCTTC. Amino acid sequence: CASSLAGGNEQFF.

About this clone itself: Other DNA sequences in the same sample also yield this CDR3. This chain links TRBV19 with TRBJ1-4; 9 bases align to TRBD1. This CDR3 is built from 14 residues. Germline V gene sequence: CDR1 LNHDA, CDR2 SQIVND (reference sequence). V shed 5 bases, J shed 4 bases, and the junction held 2 bases outside the gene matches. The CDR3 nucleotides read TGTGCCAGTAGTTTGACAGGGGGTAATGAAAAACTGTTTTTT. Its protein is CASSLTGGNEKLFF.

V is TRBV11-2 and J is TRBJ1-1; 8 bases agree with TRBD1. Germline V lookup: CDR1 SGHAT, CDR2 FQNNGV. The J segment lost 7 bases and the V segment lost 4 bases, leaving 5 bases of the junction unmatched. The CDR3 runs 13 residues. Here the CDR3 reads CASSSGQGLEAFF. Here the CDR3 DNA reads TGTGCCAGCAGCTCAGGACAGGGACTTGAAGCTTTCTTT.

The chain couples TRBV30 to TRBJ1-4, with D hard to call. The length of the CDR3 is 11 residues. The V end lost 5 bases, the J end lost 8 bases, and 9 bases lay between the germline ends. In germline, CDR1 is GTSNPN, CDR2 SVGIG (reference sequence). The CDR3 loop is CAWQEAEKLFF. For the CDR3, the DNA is TGTGCCTGGCAAGAGGCCGAAAAACTGTTTTTT.

The rearrangement joins TRBV7-9 to TRBJ2-2, with 7 nucleotides matching TRBD1. J was trimmed by 0 bases and V by 3 bases; bases with no gene match: 4. Germline CDR1 SEHNR, CDR2 FQNEAQ (reference sequence). The CDR3 has 16 amino acids. CDR3: CASSLVTGTNTGELFF. CDR3 nucleotides: TGTGCCAGCAGCTTGGTGACAGGGACGAACACCGGGGAGCTGTTTTTT.

The chain is built from TRBV27 and TRBJ2-3; 9 nucleotides match TRBD1. V was pared by 5 bases and J by 0 bases, with 9 bases of the junction left unmatched. Germline V gene lookup returns CDR1 MNHEY and CDR2 SMNVEV (reference sequence). The CDR3 is 17 amino acids. CDR3 region: CASSPKTGGLSTDTQYF. In nucleotides, the CDR3 is TGTGCCAGCAGTCCCAAGACAGGGGGTCTTAGCACAGATACGCAGTATTTT.

This clone was recorded once. A junction end diverges from the germline sequence, so it may reflect a read error. In nucleotides, the CDR3 is TGTGCCAGCAGCCAAGTAGACAGCTCGCGTATCTTC. Translating gives CASSQVDSSRIF. The chain combines TRBV3-1 (or the pseudogene TRBV3-2) with TRBJ2-1; D is possibly TRBD1 (5 bases). The CDR3 extends over 12 amino acids. Germline CDR1 and CDR2: LGHDT and YNNKEL (reference sequence).

The V call is TRBV11-2, the J call TRBJ1-1; TRBD1 is a possible D gene (5 bases). The V end was cut by 5 bases, the J end by 1 base, with 20 bases between. CDR1 is SGHAT and CDR2 is FQNNGV in the germline V gene. There are 17 residues in the CDR3. CDR3 loop: CASSARIAAGKNTEAFF. The CDR3 DNA reads TGTGCCAGCAGCGCAAGGATCGCCGCAGGGAAGAACACTGAAGCTTTCTTT.

The gene calls are TRBV4-1 and TRBJ1-5, with D possibly TRBD1 on 6 matching bases. The V gene's germline CDR1 is MGHRA and CDR2 YSYEKL. The V end was cut by 0 bases, the J end by 14 bases, with 17 bases between. The CDR3 runs to 14 residues. This chain's CDR3 is CASSQDLGASTKHF. CDR3 nucleotide sequence: TGCGCCAGCAGCCAAGATTTGGGGGCATCTACCAAGCATTTT.

This chain uses TRBV10-2 with TRBJ2-1; D remains ambiguous. Trimming stripped 6 bases from V and 0 bases from J, with 12 bases between. From germline, CDR1 is WSHSY and CDR2 SAAADI. This CDR3 has 15 amino acids. CDR3 residues: CASREDHSSYNEQFF. The CDR3 DNA reads as TGCGCCAGCAGAGAAGACCACAGCTCCTACAATGAGCAGTTCTTC.